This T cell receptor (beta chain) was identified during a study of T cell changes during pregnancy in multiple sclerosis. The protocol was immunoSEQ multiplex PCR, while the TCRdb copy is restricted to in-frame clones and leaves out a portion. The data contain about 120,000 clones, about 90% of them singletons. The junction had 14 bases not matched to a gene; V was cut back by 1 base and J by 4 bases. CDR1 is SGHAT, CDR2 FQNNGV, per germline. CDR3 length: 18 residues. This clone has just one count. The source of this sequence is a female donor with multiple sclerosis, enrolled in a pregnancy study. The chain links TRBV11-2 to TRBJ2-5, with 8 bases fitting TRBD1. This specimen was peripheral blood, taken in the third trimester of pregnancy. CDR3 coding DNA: TGTGCCAGCAGCTTAGGGGTCGCCGGGACAGGTTATAGAGAGACCCAGTACTTC. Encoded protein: CASSLGVAGTGYRETQYF.